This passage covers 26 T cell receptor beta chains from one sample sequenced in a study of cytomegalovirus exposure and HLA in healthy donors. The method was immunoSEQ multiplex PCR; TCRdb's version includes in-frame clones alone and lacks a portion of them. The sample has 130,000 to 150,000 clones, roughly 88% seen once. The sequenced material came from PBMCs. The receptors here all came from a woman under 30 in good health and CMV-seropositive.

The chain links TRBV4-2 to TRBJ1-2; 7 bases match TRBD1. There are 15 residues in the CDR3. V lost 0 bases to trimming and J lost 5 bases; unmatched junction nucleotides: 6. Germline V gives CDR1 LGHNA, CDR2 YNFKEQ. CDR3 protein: CASSQEGTVSYGYTF. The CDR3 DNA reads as TGTGCCAGCAGCCAAGAAGGGACAGTTTCTTATGGCTACACCTTC.

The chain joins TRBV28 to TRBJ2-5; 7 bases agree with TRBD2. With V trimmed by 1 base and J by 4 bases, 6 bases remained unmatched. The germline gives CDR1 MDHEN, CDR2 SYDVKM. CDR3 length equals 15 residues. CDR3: CASSLLPGGPETQYF. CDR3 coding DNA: TGTGCCAGCAGTTTATTACCGGGAGGCCCAGAGACCCAGTACTTC.

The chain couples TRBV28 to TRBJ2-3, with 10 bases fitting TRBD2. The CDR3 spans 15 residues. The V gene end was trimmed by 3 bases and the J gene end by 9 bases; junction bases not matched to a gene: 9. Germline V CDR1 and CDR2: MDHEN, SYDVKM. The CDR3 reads CASSLASGGLQTQYF. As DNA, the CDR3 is TGTGCCAGCAGTTTGGCTAGCGGGGGTTTGCAGACGCAGTATTTT.

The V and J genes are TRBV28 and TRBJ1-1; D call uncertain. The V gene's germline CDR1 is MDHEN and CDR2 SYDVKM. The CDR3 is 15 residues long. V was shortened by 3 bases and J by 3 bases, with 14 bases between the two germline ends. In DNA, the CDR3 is TGTGCCAGCAGTTTTTCCGGAGTCTGGGACACTGAAGCTTTCTTT. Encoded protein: CASSFSGVWDTEAFF.

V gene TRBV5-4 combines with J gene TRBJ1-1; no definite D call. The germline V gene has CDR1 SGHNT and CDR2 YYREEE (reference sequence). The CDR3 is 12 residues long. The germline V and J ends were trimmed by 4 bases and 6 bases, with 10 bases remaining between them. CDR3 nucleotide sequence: TGTGCCAGCAGCACGACAATCTCTGAAGCTTTCTTT. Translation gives CASSTTISEAFF.

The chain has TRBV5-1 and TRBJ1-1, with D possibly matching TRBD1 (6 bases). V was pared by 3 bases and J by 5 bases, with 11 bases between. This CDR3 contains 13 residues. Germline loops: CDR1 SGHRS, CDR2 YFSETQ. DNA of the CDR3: TGCGCCAGCAGCTATCAAGGGGGAACTGAAGCTTTCTTT. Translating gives CASSYQGGTEAFF.

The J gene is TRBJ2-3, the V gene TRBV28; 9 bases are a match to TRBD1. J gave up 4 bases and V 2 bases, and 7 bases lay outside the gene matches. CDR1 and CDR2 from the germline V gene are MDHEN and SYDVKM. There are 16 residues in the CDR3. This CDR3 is CASSLNNRGRPDTQYF. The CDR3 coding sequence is TGTGCCAGCAGTTTAAATAACAGGGGGCGTCCAGATACGCAGTATTTT.

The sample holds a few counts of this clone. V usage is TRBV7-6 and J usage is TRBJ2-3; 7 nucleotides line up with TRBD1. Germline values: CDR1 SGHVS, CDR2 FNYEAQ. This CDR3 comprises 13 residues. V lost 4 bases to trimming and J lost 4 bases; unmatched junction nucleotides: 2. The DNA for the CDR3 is TGTGCCAGCAGCTCGACAGGGCCAGATACGCAGTATTTT. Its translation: CASSSTGPDTQYF.

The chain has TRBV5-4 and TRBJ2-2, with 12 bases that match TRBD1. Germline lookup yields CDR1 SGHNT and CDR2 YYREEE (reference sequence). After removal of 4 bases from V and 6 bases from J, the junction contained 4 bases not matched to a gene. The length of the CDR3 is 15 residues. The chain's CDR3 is CASSRDRGLSGELFF. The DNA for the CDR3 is TGTGCCAGCAGCCGGGACAGGGGGCTGTCCGGGGAGCTGTTTTTT. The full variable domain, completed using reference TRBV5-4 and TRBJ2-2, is ETGVTQSPTHLIKTRGQQVTLRCSSQSGHNTVSWYQQALGQGPQFIFQYYREEENGRGNFPPRFSGLQFPNYSSELNVNALELDDSALYLCASSRDRGLSGELFFGEGSRLTVL.

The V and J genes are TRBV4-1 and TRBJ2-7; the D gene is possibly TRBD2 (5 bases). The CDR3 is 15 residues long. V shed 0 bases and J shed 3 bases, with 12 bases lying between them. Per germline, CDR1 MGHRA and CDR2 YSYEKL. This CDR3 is CASSQEAPGIYEQYF. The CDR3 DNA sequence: TGCGCCAGCAGCCAAGAGGCTCCGGGAATCTACGAGCAGTACTTC.

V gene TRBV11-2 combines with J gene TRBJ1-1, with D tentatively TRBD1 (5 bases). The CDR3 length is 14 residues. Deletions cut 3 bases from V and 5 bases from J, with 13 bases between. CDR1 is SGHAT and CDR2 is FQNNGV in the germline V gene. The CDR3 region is CASSLKRGGTEAFF. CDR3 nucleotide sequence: TGTGCCAGCAGCTTGAAAAGGGGAGGGACTGAAGCTTTCTTT.

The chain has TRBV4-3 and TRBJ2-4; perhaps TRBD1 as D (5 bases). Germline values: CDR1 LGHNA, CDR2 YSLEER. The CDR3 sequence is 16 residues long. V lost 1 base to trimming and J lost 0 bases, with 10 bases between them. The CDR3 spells CASSQGGGGAKNIQYF. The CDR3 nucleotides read TGCGCCAGCAGCCAAGGGGGCGGTGGAGCCAAAAACATTCAGTACTTC.

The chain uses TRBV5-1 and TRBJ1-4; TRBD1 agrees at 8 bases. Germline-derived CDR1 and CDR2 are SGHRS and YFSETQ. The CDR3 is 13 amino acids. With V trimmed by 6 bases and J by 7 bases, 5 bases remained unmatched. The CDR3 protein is CASTDRGGEKLFF. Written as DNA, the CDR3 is TGCGCCAGCACAGACAGGGGTGGTGAAAAACTGTTTTTT.

The DNA of the CDR3 is TGTGCCAGCAGCTGTGACAGGGATTCGCGAGCCTACAATGAGCAGTTCTTC. Translating gives CASSCDRDSRAYNEQFF. The chain has TRBV11-2 and TRBJ2-1, with 7 nucleotides matching TRBD1. Germline trimming cut 4 bases from V and 2 bases from J; bases unmatched to any gene: 11. Germline V gene sequence: CDR1 SGHAT, CDR2 FQNNGV. The CDR3 runs to 17 residues.

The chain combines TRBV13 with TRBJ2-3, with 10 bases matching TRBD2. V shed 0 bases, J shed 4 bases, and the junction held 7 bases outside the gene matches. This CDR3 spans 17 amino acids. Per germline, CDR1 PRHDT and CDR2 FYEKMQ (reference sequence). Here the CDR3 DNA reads TGTGCCAGCAGCTTAGGCCCGACTAGCGGGCGAGCAGATACGCAGTATTTT. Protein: CASSLGPTSGRADTQYF. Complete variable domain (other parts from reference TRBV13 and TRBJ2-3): AAGVIQSPRHLIKEKRETATLKCYPIPRHDTVYWYQQGPGQDPQFLISFYEKMQSDKGSIPDRFSAQQFSDYHSELNMSSLELGDSALYFCASSLGPTSGRADTQYFGPGTRLTVL.

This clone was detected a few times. This CDR3 is CASSPGPREGKLNGYTF. As DNA, the CDR3 is TGTGCCAGCAGCCCAGGCCCCCGGGAGGGAAAATTAAATGGCTACACCTTC. This chain uses TRBV4-2 with TRBJ1-2, with D uncertain. Germline lookup yields CDR1 LGHNA and CDR2 YNFKEQ. The CDR3 loop spans 17 amino acids. The ends were cut back, 4 bases at V and 6 bases at J, with 24 bases in the middle.

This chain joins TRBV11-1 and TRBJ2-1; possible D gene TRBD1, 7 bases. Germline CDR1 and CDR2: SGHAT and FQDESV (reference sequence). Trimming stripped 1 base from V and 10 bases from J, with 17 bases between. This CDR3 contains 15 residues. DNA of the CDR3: TGTGCCAGCAGCTTAGGCGGAGGGGGCCGTCGGGAGCAGTTCTTC. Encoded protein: CASSLGGGGRREQFF.

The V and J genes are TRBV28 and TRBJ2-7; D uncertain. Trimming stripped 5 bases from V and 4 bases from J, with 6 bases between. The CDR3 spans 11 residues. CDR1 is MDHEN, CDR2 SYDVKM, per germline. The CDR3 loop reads CASSTIYEQYF. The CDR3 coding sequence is TGTGCCAGCAGTACAATATACGAGCAGTACTTC.

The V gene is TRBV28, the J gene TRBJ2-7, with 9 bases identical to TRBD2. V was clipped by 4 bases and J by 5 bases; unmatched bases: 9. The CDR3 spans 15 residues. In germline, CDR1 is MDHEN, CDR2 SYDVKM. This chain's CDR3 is CASSSIAGESHEQYF. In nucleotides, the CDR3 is TGTGCCAGCAGTTCCATAGCGGGAGAGTCCCACGAGCAGTACTTC. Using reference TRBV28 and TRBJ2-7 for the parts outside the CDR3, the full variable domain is DVKVTQSSRYLVKRTGEKVFLECVQDMDHENMFWYRQDPGLGLRLIYFSYDVKMKEKGDIPEGYSVSREKKERFSLILESASTNQTSMYLCASSSIAGESHEQYFGPGTRLTVT.

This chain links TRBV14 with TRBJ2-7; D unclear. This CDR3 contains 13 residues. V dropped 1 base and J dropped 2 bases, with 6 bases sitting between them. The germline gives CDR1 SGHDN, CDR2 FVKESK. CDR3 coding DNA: TGTGCCAGCAGCCAAGGGGCAGCCTACGAGCAGTACTTC. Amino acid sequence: CASSQGAAYEQYF.

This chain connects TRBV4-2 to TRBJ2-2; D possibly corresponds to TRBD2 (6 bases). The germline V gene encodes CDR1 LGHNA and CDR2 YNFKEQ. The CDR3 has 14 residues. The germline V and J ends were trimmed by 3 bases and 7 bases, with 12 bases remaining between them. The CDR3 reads CASSHPAGHGELFF. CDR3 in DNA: TGTGCCAGCAGCCACCCCGCGGGGCACGGGGAGCTGTTTTTT.

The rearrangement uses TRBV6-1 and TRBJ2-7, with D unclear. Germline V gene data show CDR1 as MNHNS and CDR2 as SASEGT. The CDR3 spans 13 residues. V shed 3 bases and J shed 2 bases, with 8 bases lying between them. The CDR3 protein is CASSEQVAYEQYF. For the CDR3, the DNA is TGTGCCAGCAGTGAGCAGGTAGCCTACGAGCAGTACTTC.

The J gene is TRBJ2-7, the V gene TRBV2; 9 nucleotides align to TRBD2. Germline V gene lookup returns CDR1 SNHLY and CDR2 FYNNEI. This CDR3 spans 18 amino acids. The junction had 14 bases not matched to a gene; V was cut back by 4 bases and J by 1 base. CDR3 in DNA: TGTGCCAGCAGTGTGTTTTTGGGGGAACTAGCGGGTTCCTACGAGCAGTACTTC. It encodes CASSVFLGELAGSYEQYF.

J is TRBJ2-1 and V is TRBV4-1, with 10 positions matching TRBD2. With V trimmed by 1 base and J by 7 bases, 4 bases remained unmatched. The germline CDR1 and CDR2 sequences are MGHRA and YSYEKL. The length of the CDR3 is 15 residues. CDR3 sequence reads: CASSQVAGGANEQFF. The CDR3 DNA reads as TGCGCCAGCAGCCAAGTAGCGGGGGGAGCAAATGAGCAGTTCTTC.

CDR3 in amino acids: CASSRRLAGASQETQYF. CDR3 sequence (DNA): TGTGCCAGTAGTAGAAGACTAGCGGGAGCTTCCCAAGAGACCCAGTACTTC. The rearrangement joins TRBV19 to TRBJ2-5; 12 bases align to TRBD2. Germline trimming cut 4 bases from V and 1 base from J; bases unmatched to any gene: 7. CDR3 length equals 17 residues. Germline assignment: CDR1 LNHDA and CDR2 SQIVND (reference sequence).

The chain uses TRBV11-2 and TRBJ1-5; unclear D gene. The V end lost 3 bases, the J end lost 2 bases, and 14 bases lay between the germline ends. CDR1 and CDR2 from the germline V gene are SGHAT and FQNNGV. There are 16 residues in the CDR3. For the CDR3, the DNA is TGTGCCAGCAGCTTGGGGAACGGAGGTGGCAATCAGCCCCAGCATTTT. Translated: CASSLGNGGGNQPQHF.